This entry describes one TCR beta chain. The antigen is undetermined. The PCR had 60 Vbeta and 13 Jbeta primers. Repertoires were generated with immunoSEQ multiplex PCR, while TCRdb's copy carries only in-frame clones and drops some. The table shows tens of thousands of clones, with 55% to 75% occurring only once. The data stem from a study of cytomegalovirus exposure and HLA in healthy donors. General study points: The records held CMV serostatus as the only immune exposure information. Several top significant clusters appeared, in a later analysis, to be linked to common viral pathogens. The classifier reportedly diagnosed cytomegalovirus status with high sensitivity and specificity.

The origin of this receptor is a man aged 25-40 years in good health and CMV-seropositive. Sequencing was done on a sample of PBMCs.

For the CDR3, the DNA is TGCGCCAGCAGCCTTACGGCGACAGCTAACTATGGCTACACCTTC. Amino acids: CASSLTATANYGYTF. The chain links TRBV4-1 to TRBJ1-2; weak D call: TRBD1 (5 bases). The CDR3 spans 15 residues. Germline V gives CDR1 MGHRA, CDR2 YSYEKL. V lost 4 bases and J 0 bases, leaving 12 bases between the germline ends.